These 5 T cell receptor beta chains were all obtained from the same sample, sequenced in a study of blood T cell repertoires in COVID-19. The assay was immunoSEQ multiplex PCR, and TCRdb's table has in-frame clones only and misses some. The table shows around 130,000 clones, with around 84% occurring only once. The sequenced material came from PBMCs or T cells enriched from blood (not recorded which). These receptors all stem from a man aged 40-49 years with acute COVID-19.

The V gene is TRBV10-3, the J gene TRBJ2-1; 10 bases are a match to TRBD1. Germline CDR1 is ENHRY and CDR2 is SYGVKD. The trim removed 10 bases at V and 10 bases at J, leaving 7 bases unmatched. The CDR3 consists of 12 residues. DNA of the CDR3: TGTGCCAGCGGGGGACAGGGGCGAGAGCAGTTCTTC. Translated, it gives CASGGQGREQFF.

This clone showed up just once. The J gene is TRBJ2-4, the V gene TRBV7-9, with 8 positions matching TRBD2. The CDR3 contains 15 residues. The ends lost 5 bases at V and 3 bases at J; junction bases unmatched: 6. Germline-derived CDR1 and CDR2 are SEHNR and FQNEAQ (reference sequence). The CDR3 sequence is CASSPREGLKNIQYF. In DNA, the CDR3 is TGTGCCAGCAGCCCCCGGGAGGGCCTCAAAAACATTCAGTACTTC.

The chain combines TRBV6-5 with TRBJ2-7, with a possible D match to TRBD1 (6 bases). Trimming removed 6 bases from V and 6 bases from J, with 18 bases in between. Germline lookup yields CDR1 MNHEY and CDR2 SVGAGI. This CDR3 has 14 amino acids. The CDR3 loop is CASSLTDEGGEQYF. The CDR3 DNA is TGTGCCAGCAGCTTGACAGATGAAGGGGGCGAGCAGTACTTC.

This chain links TRBV6-5 with TRBJ1-2; no reliable D call. The germline V gene encodes CDR1 MNHEY and CDR2 SVGAGI. V was cut by 2 bases and J by 7 bases, with 11 bases left in between. The CDR3 extends over 13 amino acids. The CDR3 nucleotides read TGTGCCAGCAGTTACGGGGAGGGCGGTGGCTACACCTTC. It encodes CASSYGEGGGYTF.

The chain links TRBV3-1 (or the pseudogene TRBV3-2) to TRBJ1-1, with 8 bases identical to TRBD1. Germline V CDR1 and CDR2: LGHDT, YNNKEL (reference sequence). Trimming removed 4 bases from V and 4 bases from J; junction bases left unmatched: 8. The CDR3 sequence is 15 residues long. CDR3 loop: CASSPTGGRVTEAFF. The CDR3 bases are TGTGCCAGCAGCCCCACAGGGGGAAGAGTCACTGAAGCTTTCTTT.